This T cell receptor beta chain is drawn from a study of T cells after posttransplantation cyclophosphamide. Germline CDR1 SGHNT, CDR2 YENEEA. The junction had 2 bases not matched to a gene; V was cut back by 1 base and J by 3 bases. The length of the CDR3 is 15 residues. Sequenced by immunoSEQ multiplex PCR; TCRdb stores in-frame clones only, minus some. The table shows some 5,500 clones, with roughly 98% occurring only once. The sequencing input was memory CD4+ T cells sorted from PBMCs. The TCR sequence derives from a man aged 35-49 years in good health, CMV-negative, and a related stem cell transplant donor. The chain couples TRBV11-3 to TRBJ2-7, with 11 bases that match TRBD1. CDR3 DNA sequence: TGTGCCAGCAGCTTAGTTGGGACAGGGGGCTACGAGCAGTACTTC. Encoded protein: CASSLVGTGGYEQYF.